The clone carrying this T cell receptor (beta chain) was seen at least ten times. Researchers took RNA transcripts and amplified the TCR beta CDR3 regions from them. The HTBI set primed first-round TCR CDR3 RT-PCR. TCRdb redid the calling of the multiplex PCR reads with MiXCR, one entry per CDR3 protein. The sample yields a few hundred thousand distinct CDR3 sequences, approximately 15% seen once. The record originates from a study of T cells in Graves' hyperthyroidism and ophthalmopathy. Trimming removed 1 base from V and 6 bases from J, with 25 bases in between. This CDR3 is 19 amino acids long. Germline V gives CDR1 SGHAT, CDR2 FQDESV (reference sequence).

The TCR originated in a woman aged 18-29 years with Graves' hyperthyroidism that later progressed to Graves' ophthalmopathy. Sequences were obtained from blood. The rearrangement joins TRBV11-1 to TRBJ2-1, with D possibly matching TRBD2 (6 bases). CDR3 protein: CASSLGISVGGGPRNEQFF. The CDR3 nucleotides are TGTGCCAGCAGCTTAGGGATCAGCGTGGGAGGAGGGCCCCGCAATGAGCAGTTCTTC.